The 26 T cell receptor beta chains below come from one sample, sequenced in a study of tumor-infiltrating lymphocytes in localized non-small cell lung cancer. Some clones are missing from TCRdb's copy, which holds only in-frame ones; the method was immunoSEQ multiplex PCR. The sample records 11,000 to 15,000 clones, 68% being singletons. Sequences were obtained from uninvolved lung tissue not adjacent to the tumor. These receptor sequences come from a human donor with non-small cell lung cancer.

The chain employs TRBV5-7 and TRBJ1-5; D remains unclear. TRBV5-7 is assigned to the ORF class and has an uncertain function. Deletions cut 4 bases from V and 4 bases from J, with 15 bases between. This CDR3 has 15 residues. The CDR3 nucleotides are TGTGCCAGCAGCAACCATAGAGGAAATAATCAGCCCCAGCATTTT. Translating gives CASSNHRGNNQPQHF.

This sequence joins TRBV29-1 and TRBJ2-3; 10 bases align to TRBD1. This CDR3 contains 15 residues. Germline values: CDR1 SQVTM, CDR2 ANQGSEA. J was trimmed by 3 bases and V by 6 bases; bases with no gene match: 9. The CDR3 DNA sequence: TGCAGCGTGAGCACGGACAGGGGGAGGACAGATACGCAGTATTTT. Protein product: CSVSTDRGRTDTQYF.

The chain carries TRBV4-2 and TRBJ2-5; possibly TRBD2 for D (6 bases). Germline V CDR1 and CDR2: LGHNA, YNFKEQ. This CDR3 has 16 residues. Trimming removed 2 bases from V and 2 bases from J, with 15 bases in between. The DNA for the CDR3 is TGTGCCAGCAGCCAACCCCAAGTGGAGGGGCAAGAGACCCAGTACTTC. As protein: CASSQPQVEGQETQYF.

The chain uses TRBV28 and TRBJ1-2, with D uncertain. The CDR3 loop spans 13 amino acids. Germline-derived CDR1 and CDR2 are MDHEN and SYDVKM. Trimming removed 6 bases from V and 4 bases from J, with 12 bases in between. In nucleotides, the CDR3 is TGTGCCAGCAGCCCGGACGAGCTCTATGGCTACACCTTC. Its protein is CASSPDELYGYTF.

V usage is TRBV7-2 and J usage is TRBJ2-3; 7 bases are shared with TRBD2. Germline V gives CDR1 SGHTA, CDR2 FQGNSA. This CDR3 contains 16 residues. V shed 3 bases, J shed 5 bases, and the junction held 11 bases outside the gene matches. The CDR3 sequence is CASSLVFTAGEDTQYF. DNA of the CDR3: TGTGCCAGCAGCTTGGTGTTTACCGCGGGAGAAGATACGCAGTATTTT. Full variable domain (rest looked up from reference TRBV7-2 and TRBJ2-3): GAGVSQSPSNKVTEKGKDVELRCDPISGHTALYWYRQSLGQGLEFLIYFQGNSAPDKSGLPSDRFSAERTGGSVSTLTIQRTQQEDSAVYLCASSLVFTAGEDTQYFGPGTRLTVL.

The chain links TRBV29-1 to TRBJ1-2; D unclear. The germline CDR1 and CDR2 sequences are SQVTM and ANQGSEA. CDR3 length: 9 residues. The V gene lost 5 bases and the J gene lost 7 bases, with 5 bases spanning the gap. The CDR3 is CSVLPGYTF. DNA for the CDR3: TGCAGCGTTCTCCCTGGCTACACCTTC.

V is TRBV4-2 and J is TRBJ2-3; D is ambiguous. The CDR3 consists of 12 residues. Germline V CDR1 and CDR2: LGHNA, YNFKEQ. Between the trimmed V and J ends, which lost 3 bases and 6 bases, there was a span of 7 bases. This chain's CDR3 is CASSHLGDTQYF. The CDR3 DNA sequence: TGTGCCAGCAGCCATTTGGGGGATACGCAGTATTTT.

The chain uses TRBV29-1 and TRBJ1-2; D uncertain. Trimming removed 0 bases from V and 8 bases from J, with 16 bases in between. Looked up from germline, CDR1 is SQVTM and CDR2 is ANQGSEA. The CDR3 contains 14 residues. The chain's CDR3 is CSVEESEGIGGYTF. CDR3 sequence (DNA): TGCAGCGTTGAAGAATCTGAGGGCATAGGGGGCTACACCTTC.

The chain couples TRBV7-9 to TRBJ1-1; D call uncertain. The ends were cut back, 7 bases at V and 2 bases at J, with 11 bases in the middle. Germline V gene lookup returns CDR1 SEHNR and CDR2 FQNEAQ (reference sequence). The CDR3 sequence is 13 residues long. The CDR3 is CASTRVGNTEAFF. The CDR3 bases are TGTGCCAGCACCCGTGTGGGCAACACTGAAGCTTTCTTT.

CDR3 residues: CASSLATGGGYTF. The DNA for the CDR3 is TGCGCCAGCAGCTTGGCGACAGGGGGCGGCTACACCTTC. V usage is TRBV5-1 and J usage is TRBJ1-2; 10 bases are a match to TRBD1. V shed 0 bases and J 8 bases; nucleotides not matched to a gene: 1. Germline-derived CDR1 and CDR2 are SGHRS and YFSETQ. The CDR3 loop spans 13 amino acids.

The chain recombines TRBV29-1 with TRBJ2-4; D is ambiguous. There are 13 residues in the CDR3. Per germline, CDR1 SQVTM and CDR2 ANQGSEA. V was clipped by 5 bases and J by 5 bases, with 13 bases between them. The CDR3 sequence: CSVRYQAQNIQYF. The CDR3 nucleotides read TGCAGCGTTCGGTACCAGGCGCAAAACATTCAGTACTTC.

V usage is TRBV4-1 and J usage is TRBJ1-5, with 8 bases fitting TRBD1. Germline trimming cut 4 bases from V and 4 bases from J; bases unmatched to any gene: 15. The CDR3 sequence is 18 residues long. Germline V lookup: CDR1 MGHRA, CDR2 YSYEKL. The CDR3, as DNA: TGCGCCAGCAGCCTGATCCCATTGGACAGGGTCGGGAATCAGCCCCAGCATTTT. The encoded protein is CASSLIPLDRVGNQPQHF.

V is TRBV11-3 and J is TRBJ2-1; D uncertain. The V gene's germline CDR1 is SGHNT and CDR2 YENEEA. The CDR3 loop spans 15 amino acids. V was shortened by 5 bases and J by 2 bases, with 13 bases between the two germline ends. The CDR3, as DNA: TGTGCCAGCAGCCCAAATACCGGCCCCTACAATGAGCAGTTCTTC. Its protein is CASSPNTGPYNEQFF.

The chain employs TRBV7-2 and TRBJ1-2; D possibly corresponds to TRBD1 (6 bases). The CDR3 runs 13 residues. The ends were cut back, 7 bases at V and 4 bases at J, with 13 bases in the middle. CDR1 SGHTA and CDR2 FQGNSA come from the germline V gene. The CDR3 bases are TGTGCCAGCACCTCCGGGACACTCTATGGCTACACCTTC. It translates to CASTSGTLYGYTF.

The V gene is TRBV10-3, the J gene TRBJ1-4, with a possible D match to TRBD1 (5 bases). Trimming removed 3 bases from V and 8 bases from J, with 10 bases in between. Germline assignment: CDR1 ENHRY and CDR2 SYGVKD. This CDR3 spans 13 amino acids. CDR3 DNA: TGTGCCATCAGTGACAGGGTAGACGAAAAACTGTTTTTT. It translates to CAISDRVDEKLFF.

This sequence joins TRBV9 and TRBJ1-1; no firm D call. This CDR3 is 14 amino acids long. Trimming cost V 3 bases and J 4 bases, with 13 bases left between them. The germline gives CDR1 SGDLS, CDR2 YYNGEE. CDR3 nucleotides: TGTGCCAGCAGCGCTGAGGGTTTGGCCACTGAAGCTTTCTTT. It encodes CASSAEGLATEAFF.

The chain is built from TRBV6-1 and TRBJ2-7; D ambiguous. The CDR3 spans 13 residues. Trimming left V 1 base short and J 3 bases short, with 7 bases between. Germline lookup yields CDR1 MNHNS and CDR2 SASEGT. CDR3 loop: CASSEGLYYEQYF. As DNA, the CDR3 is TGTGCCAGCAGTGAAGGCCTTTACTACGAGCAGTACTTC.

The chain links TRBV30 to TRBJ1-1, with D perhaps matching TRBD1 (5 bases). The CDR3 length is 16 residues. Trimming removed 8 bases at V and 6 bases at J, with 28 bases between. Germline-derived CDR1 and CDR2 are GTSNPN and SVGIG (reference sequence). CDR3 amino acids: CAQEGKGVVVRPEAFF. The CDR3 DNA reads TGTGCCCAAGAGGGGAAGGGAGTAGTGGTGAGGCCTGAAGCTTTCTTT.

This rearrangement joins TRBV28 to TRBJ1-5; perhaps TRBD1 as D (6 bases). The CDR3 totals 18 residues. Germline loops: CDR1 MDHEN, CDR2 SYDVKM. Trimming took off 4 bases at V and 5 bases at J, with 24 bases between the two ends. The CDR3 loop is CASSSLTSGGPTHQPQHF. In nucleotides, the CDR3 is TGTGCCAGCAGTTCCCTTACTAGCGGGGGCCCTACTCATCAGCCCCAGCATTTT.

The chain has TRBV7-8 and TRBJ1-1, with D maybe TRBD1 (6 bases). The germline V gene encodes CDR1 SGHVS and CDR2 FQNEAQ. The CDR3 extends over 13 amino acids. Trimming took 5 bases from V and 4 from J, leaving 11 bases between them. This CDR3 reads CASSPTGPTEAFF. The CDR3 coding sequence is TGTGCCAGCAGCCCGACAGGTCCCACTGAAGCTTTCTTT. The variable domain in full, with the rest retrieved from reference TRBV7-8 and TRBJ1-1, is GAGVSQSPRYKVAKRGQDVALRCDPISGHVSLFWYQQALGQGPEFLTYFQNEAQLDKSGLPSDRFFAERPEGSVSTLKIQRTQQEDSAVYLCASSPTGPTEAFFGQGTRLTVV.

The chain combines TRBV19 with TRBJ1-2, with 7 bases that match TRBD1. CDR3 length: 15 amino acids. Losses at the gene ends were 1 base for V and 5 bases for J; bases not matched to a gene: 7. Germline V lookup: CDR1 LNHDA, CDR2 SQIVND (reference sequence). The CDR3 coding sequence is TGTGCCAGTAGTATAGCCCCGGGACAGATTTATGGCTACACCTTC. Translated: CASSIAPGQIYGYTF.

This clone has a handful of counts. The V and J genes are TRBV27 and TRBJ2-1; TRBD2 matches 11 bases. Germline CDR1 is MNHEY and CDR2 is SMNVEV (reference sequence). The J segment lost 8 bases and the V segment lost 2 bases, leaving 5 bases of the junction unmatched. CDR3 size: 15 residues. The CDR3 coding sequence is TGTGCCAGCAGTTTACGTAGCGGGAGGGCTTATGAGCAGTTCTTC. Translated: CASSLRSGRAYEQFF.

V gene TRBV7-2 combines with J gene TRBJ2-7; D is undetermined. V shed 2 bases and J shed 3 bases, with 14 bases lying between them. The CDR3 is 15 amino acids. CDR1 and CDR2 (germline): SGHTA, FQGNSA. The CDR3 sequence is CASSLSVGSYYEQYF. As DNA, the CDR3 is TGTGCCAGCAGCTTATCCGTGGGCAGCTACTACGAGCAGTACTTC.

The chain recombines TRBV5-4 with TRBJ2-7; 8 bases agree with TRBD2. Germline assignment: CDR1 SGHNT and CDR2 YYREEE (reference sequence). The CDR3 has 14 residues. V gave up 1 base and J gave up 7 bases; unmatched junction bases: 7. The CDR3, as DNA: TGTGCCAGCAGCTTGAGCGGGAGCGTTTATGAGCAGTACTTC. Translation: CASSLSGSVYEQYF.

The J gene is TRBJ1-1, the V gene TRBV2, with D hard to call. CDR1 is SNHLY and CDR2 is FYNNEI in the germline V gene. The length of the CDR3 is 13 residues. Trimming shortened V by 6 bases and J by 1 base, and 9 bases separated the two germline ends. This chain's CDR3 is CASSDQPNTEAFF. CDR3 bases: TGTGCCAGCAGCGACCAGCCGAACACTGAAGCTTTCTTT.

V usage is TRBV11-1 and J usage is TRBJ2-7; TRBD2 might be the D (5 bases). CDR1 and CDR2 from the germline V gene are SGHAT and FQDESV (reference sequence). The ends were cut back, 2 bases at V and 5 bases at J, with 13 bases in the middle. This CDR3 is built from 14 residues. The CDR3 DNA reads TGTGCCAGCAGCTTACCCGGGGTCGCCAACGAGCAGTACTTC. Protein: CASSLPGVANEQYF.